This T cell receptor (beta chain) appears in the sequencing data of a study of blood T cell repertoires in COVID-19 (dated by TCRdb to about 2020). Context from the whole study: Samples from collaborators originated in the United States, Italy and Spain and spanned both the acute and convalescent phases of COVID-19. The material from the prospective study consisted of cDNA or gDNA derived from T cells, B-cell-depleted T cells, or PBMCs. Deeply sampled blood TCRbeta repertoires from subjects exposed to, actively infected with, or recovered from COVID-19 were included in the dataset. The repertoires were made available in a free public database intended to serve as a resource for research on the immune response to SARS-CoV-2. Samples came from the ongoing ImmuneRACE study (first 160 participants) plus 1,254 subjects from 6 global collaborators. The sample metadata nearly always contained a de-identified subject ID, COVID-19 status, age in years and sex. Where available, HLA class I and class II types were obtained from metadata supplied by the sample provider rather than from assay-based typing. Overall results and qualifications from the work: Clinical and demographic metadata were provided uncurated, with the amount varying by source and participant.

One collaborating source in Seattle enrolled patients while the patients were actively infected and followed the patients over time throughout the course of disease. The collaborating institutions used their own protocols to collect whole blood in K2EDTA tubes. For TCRbeta analysis, collaborators shipped samples as frozen whole blood, isolated PBMCs, or DNA extracted from either of those sample types. Note on this clone: Its antigen is currently not known. Base qualities are not at hand, and no much larger clone is one base apart.

CDR1 and CDR2 were assigned from the germline V gene (reference sequence) as LNHDA and SQIVND. Here V drops 5 bases and J drops 6 bases, and the junction holds 7 bases not matched to any gene. The CDR3 goes from the cysteine to the phenylalanine over 15 residues. Only the CDR3 region is kept as DNA, spanning 45 bases read in frame from base 1. TCRbeta CDR3 regions were amplified from genomic DNA by means of the immunoSEQ Assay, a bias-controlled multiplex PCR. Concerning the study's data processing: The number of nucleated cells in each sample was estimated by amplification of reference gene primers within the assay. Sequence reads were collapsed and filtered to measure the absolute abundance of every unique TCRbeta CDR3 rearrangement. For each sample, productive Simpson clonality was calculated by taking the square root of Simpson's diversity index across productive rearrangements. As stored in TCRdb, this immuneACCESS dataset retains in-frame rearrangements with V and J assigned. A fraction of the clones does not appear; measured against another copy, unresolved V genes explain less than half of the discrepancy, and the remainder lacks a known reason. V, J and clone size derive from that table, while D and trimming were established from the DNA sequence. The sample table records roughly 120,000 clones; about 85% of these occur just once. Less than 3.5% of the sample belongs to the ten largest clones.

This sequence uses TRBV19 and TRBJ1-4; TRBD1 matches 9 bases in the middle. This receptor was identified in a woman older than 75 with COVID-19, enrolled during active disease. Material for sequencing was peripheral blood. In nucleotides, the sequence is TGTGCCAGTAGTGCTCGGACAGGGGCTTATGAAAAACTGTTTTTT. Its protein is CASSARTGAYEKLFF.